This T cell receptor beta chain was captured in a study of T cell responses to AZD1222 COVID-19 vaccine. This CDR3 is built from 13 residues. Germline CDR1 and CDR2: SNHLY and FYNNEI. V was shortened by 2 bases and J by 8 bases, with 12 bases between the two germline ends. Study-wide results and caveats: Baseline serostatus was positive in only six AZD1222 recipients. Donors skewed white British and female; clonal diversity was possibly underestimated.

As to this clone: Its target is not known.

Sequenced by immunoSEQ multiplex PCR; TCRdb stores in-frame clones only, minus some. The sample gives 150,000 to 200,000 clones, about 91% of which show up once; 1% to 1.5% is in the top ten. The rearrangement links TRBV2 to TRBJ1-2; possibly TRBD1 for D (6 bases). The sequences come from peripheral blood, collected 28 days after the second AZD1222 dose. The sequence derives from an adult who received the AZD1222 COVID-19 vaccine. The DNA of the CDR3 is TGTGCCAGCAGTGAACCGGCGGGGGCCGGCTACACCTTC. This translates into CASSEPAGAGYTF.